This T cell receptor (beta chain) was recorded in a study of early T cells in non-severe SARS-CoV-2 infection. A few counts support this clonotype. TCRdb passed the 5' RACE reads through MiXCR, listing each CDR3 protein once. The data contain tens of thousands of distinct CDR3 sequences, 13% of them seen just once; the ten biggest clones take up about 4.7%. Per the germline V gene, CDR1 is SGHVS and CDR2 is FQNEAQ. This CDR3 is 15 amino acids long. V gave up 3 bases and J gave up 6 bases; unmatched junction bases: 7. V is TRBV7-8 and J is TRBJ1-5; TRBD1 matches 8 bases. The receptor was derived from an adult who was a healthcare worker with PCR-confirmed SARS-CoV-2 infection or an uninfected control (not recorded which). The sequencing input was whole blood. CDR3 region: CASSLAGGAGQPQHF. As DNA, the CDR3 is TGTGCCAGCAGCTTGGCAGGGGGCGCGGGTCAGCCCCAGCATTTT.